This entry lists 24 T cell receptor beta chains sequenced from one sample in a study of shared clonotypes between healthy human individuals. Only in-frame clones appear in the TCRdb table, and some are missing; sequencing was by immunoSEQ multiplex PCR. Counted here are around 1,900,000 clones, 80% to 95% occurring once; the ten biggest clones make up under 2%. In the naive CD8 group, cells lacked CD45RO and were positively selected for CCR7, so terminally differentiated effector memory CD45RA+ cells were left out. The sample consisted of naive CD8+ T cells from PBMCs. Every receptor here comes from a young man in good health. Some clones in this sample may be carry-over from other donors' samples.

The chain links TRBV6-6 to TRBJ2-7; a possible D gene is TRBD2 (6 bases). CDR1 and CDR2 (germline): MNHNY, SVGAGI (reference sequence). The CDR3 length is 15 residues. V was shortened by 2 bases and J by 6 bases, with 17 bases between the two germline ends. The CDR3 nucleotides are TGTGCCAGCAGTTACCTACATCGCGGGGCCGGCGAGCAGTACTTC. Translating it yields CASSYLHRGAGEQYF.

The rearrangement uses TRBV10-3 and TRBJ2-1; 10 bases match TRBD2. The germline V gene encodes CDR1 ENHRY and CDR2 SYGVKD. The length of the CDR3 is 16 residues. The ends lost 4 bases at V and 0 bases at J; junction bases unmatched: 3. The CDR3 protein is CAISGLAGDSYNEQFF. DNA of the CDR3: TGTGCCATCAGTGGCCTAGCGGGGGACTCCTACAATGAGCAGTTCTTC.

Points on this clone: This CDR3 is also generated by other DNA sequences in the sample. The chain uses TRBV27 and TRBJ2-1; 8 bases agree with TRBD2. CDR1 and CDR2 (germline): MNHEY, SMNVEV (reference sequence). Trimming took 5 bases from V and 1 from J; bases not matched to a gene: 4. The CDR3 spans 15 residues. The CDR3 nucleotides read TGTGCCAGCAGTCAGGGACTAGGGTCCTACAATGAGCAGTTCTTC. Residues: CASSQGLGSYNEQFF.

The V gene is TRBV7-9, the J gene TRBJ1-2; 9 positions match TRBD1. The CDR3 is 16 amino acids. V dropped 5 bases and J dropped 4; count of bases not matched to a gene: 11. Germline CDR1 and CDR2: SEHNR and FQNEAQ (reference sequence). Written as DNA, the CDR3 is TGTGCCAGCAGCCGGGGACAGGGCAAAGGCGGCTATGGCTACACCTTC. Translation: CASSRGQGKGGYGYTF.

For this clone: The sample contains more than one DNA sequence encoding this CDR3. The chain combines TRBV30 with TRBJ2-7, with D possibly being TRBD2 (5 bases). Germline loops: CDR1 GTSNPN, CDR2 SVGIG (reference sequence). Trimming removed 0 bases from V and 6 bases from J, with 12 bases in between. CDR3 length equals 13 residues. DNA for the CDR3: TGTGCCTGGAGTGTACGGGGATTGGGCGAGCAGTACTTC. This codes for CAWSVRGLGEQYF.

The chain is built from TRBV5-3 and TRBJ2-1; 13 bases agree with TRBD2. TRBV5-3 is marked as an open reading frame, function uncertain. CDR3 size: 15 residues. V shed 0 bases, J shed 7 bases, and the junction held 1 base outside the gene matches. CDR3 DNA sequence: TGTGCCAGAAGCTTGGGGACTAGCGGGGGTAATGAGCAGTTCTTC. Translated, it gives CARSLGTSGGNEQFF.

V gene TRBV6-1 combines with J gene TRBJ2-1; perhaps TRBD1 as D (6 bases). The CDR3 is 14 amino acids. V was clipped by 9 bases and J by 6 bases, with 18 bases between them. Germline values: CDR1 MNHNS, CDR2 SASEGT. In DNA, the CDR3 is TGTGCCAGTCCAATCACTTGGGGGCCCAATGAGCAGTTCTTC. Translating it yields CASPITWGPNEQFF.

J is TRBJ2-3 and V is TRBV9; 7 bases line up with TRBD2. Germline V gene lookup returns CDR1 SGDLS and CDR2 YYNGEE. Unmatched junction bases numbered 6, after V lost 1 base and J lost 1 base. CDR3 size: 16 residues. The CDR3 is CASSVSLAGGTDTQYF. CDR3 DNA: TGTGCCAGCAGCGTATCTCTGGCGGGAGGCACAGATACGCAGTATTTT.

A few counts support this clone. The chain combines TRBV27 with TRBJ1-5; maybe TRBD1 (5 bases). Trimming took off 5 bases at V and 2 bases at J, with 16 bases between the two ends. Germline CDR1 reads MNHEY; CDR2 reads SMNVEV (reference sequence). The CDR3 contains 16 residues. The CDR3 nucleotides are TGTGCCAGCAGTCCCGGAAAAGGGACGGGCAATCAGCCCCAGCATTTT. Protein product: CASSPGKGTGNQPQHF.

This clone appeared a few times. CDR3 amino acids: CASSPSRDINYGYTF. For the CDR3, the DNA is TGTGCCAGCAGCCCTTCCAGGGACATTAACTATGGCTACACCTTC. The chain combines TRBV6-4 with TRBJ1-2; D is perhaps TRBD1 (6 bases). This CDR3 is 15 amino acids long. The germline CDR1 and CDR2 sequences are MRHNA and SNTAGT. With 6 bases removed from V and 1 base from J, the gap between germline ends came to 15 bases.

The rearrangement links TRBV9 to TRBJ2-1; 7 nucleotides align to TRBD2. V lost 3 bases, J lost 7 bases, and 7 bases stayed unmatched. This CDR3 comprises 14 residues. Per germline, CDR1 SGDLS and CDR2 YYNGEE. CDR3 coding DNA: TGTGCCAGCAGCGGGCAGCGGGATGGGAATGAGCAGTTCTTC. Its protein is CASSGQRDGNEQFF.

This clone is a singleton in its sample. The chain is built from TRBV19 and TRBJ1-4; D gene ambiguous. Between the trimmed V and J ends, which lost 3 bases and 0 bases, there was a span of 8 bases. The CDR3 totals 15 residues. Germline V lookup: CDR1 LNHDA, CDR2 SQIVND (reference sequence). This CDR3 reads CASSISIATNEKLFF. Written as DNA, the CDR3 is TGTGCCAGTAGTATCAGTATTGCAACTAATGAAAAACTGTTTTTT.

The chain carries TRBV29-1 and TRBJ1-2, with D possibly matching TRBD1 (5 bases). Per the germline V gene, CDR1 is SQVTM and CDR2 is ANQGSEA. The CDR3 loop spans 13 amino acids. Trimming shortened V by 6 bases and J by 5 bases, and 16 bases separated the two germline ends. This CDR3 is CSVGLNTKYGYTF. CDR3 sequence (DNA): TGCAGCGTGGGACTCAACACCAAATATGGCTACACCTTC.

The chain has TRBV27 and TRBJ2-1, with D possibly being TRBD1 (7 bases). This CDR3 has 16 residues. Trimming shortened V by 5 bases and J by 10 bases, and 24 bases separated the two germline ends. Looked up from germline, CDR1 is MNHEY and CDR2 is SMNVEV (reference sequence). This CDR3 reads CASSPRDFRGLGEQFF. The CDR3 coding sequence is TGTGCCAGCAGTCCCCGGGACTTTAGGGGGCTCGGGGAGCAGTTCTTC.

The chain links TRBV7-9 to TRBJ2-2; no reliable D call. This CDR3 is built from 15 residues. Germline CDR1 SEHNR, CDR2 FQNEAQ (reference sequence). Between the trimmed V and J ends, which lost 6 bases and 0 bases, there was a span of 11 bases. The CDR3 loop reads CASRSGGPNTGELFF. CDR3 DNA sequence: TGTGCCAGCAGGTCCGGTGGGCCGAACACCGGGGAGCTGTTTTTT.

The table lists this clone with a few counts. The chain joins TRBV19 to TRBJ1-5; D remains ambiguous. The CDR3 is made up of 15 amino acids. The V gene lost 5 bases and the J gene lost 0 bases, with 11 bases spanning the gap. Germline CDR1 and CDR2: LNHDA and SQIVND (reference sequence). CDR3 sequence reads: CASSATQFSNQPQHF. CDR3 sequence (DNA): TGTGCCAGTAGTGCCACGCAGTTTAGCAATCAGCCCCAGCATTTT.

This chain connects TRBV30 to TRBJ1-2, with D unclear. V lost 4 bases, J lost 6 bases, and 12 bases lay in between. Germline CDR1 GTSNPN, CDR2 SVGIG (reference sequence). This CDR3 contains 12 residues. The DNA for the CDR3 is TGTGCCTGGAAGCGGAGTTCCCATGGCTACACCTTC. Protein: CAWKRSSHGYTF.

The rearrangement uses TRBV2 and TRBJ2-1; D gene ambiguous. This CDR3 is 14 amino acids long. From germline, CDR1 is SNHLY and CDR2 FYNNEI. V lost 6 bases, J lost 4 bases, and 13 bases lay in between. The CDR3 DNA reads TGTGCCAGCAGGGAGAGGACGGTTTACAATGAGCAGTTCTTC. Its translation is CASRERTVYNEQFF.

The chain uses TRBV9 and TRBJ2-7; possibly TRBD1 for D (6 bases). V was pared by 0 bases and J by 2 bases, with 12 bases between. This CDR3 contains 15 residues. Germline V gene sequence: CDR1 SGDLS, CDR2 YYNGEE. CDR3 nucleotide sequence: TGTGCCAGCAGCGTAGGTGGGGACACGACCTACGAGCAGTACTTC. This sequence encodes CASSVGGDTTYEQYF.

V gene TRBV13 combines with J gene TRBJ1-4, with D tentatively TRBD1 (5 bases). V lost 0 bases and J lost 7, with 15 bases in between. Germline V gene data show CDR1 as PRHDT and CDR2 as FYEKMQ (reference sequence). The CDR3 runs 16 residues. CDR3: CASSLGPRGGSEKLFF. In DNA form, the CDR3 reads TGTGCCAGCAGCTTAGGCCCCCGGGGGGGTAGTGAAAAACTGTTTTTT.

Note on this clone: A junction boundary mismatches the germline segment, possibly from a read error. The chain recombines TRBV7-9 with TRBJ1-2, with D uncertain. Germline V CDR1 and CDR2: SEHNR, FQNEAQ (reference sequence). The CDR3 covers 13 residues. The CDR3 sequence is CVSSFRYEDGYTF. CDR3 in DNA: TGTGTCAGCAGCTTCCGGTACGAGGATGGCTACACCTTC.

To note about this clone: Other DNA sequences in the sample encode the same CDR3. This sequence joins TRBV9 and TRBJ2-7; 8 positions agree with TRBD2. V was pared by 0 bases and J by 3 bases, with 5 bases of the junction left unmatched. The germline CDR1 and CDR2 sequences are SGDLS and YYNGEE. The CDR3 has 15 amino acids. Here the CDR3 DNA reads TGTGCCAGCAGCGTAGGGGCGGGAGGCCTCTACGAGCAGTACTTC. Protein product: CASSVGAGGLYEQYF.

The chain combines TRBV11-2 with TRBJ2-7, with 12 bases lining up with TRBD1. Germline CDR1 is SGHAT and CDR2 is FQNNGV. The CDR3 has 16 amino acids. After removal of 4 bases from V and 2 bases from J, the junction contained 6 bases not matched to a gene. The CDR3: CASSSPGQGATYEQYF. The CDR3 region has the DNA TGTGCCAGCAGCTCCCCGGGACAGGGGGCCACCTACGAGCAGTACTTC.

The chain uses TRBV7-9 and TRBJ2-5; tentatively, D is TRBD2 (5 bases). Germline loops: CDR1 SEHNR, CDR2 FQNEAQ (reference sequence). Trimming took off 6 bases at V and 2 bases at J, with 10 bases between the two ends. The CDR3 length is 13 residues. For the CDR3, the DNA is TGTGCCAGCAGACCCGGACTTCAAGAGACCCAGTACTTC. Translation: CASRPGLQETQYF.